The 29 T cell receptor beta chains below were found in one sample sequenced in a study of PD-1 blockade in classical Hodgkin lymphoma. Assay used: immunoSEQ multiplex PCR; TCRdb lists only in-frame clones, some missing. This sample has approximately 46,000 clones, with around 70% found just once. Relapse was seen in all patients after autologous stem cell transplantation, and brentuximab vedotin exposure was variable. The source was peripheral blood mononuclear cells (PBMCs), collected at baseline. Source of these receptors: a human donor with classical Hodgkin lymphoma.

The V and J genes are TRBV4-3 and TRBJ1-2; 7 bases are shared with TRBD1. Germline assignment: CDR1 LGHNA and CDR2 YSLEER. J lost 2 bases, V lost 0 bases, and 6 bases had no gene match. The CDR3 loop spans 16 amino acids. For the CDR3, the DNA is TGCGCCAGCAGCCAAGATTTGGGACAGCTCAACTATGGCTACACCTTC. The encoded protein is CASSQDLGQLNYGYTF.

This clone was counted many times. The rearrangement joins TRBV9 to TRBJ2-1, with D possibly being TRBD2 (6 bases). Trimming removed 0 bases from V and 2 bases from J, with 6 bases in between. The CDR3 has 14 residues. Looked up from germline, CDR1 is SGDLS and CDR2 is YYNGEE. Here the CDR3 DNA reads TGTGCCAGCAGCGTAGGACTAGCCTACAATGAGCAGTTCTTC. It translates to CASSVGLAYNEQFF. The full variable domain, in which reference TRBV9 and TRBJ2-1 provide the parts outside the CDR3, is DSGVTQTPKHLITATGQRVTLRCSPRSGDLSVYWYQQSLDQGLQFLIQYYNGEERAKGNILERFSAQQFPDLHSELNLSSLELGDSALYFCASSVGLAYNEQFFGPGTRLTVL.

J is TRBJ2-1 and V is TRBV27; no clear D gene. The germline CDR1 and CDR2 sequences are MNHEY and SMNVEV (reference sequence). This CDR3 is 15 amino acids long. The ends were cut back, 5 bases at V and 0 bases at J, with 11 bases in the middle. For the CDR3, the DNA is TGTGCCAGCAGTCCTCGGCCCAACTCCTACAATGAGCAGTTCTTC. It encodes CASSPRPNSYNEQFF.

The CDR3: CASTEGRGYYGYTF. The CDR3, as DNA: TGTGCCAGCACCGAAGGTAGGGGCTACTATGGCTACACCTTC. The rearrangement uses TRBV2 and TRBJ1-2; possibly TRBD1 for D (5 bases). Trimming removed 7 bases from V and 3 bases from J, with 15 bases in between. CDR3 length: 14 amino acids. Germline CDR1 and CDR2: SNHLY and FYNNEI.

This clone was seen only a few times. The J gene is TRBJ2-1, the V gene TRBV5-4; 8 bases line up with TRBD2. After removal of 3 bases from V and 12 bases from J, the junction contained 5 bases not matched to a gene. This CDR3 region has 12 residues. Germline CDR1 SGHNT, CDR2 YYREEE (reference sequence). CDR3 protein: CASSYRTSRQFF. The CDR3, as DNA: TGTGCCAGCAGCTACCGGACTAGCAGGCAGTTCTTC.

The V and J genes are TRBV18 and TRBJ2-1; possibly TRBD1 or TRBD2 for D (5 bases each). V gave up 4 bases and J gave up 0 bases, with 13 bases separating them. Germline assignment: CDR1 KGHSH and CDR2 LQKENI. The CDR3 runs to 16 residues. CDR3: CASSRDPPSSYNEQFF. CDR3 DNA sequence: TGTGCCAGCTCACGGGACCCACCGAGCTCCTACAATGAGCAGTTCTTC.

V gene TRBV4-1 combines with J gene TRBJ2-2; TRBD1 matches 9 bases. CDR3 length: 17 residues. Germline V gene lookup returns CDR1 MGHRA and CDR2 YSYEKL. V gave up 0 bases and J gave up 3 bases; unmatched junction bases: 5. CDR3 protein: CASSQDEGTGYTGELFF. In nucleotides, the CDR3 is TGCGCCAGCAGCCAAGATGAAGGGACAGGGTACACCGGGGAGCTGTTTTTT.

V is TRBV5-1 and J is TRBJ1-1; 7 bases are shared with TRBD1. Germline CDR1 reads SGHRS; CDR2 reads YFSETQ. The CDR3 totals 17 residues. Trimming at V came to 3 bases and at J to 1 base, leaving 12 bases not matched to a gene. The CDR3, as DNA: TGCGCCAGCAGCTCGACAGGGTATAGAGTTGGGAACACTGAAGCTTTCTTT. Residues: CASSSTGYRVGNTEAFF.

In this sample, this clone turned up many times. The gene calls are TRBV19 and TRBJ1-1; D remains ambiguous. Germline V gene data show CDR1 as LNHDA and CDR2 as SQIVND (reference sequence). V lost 1 base, J lost 6 bases, and 9 bases lay in between. The CDR3 spans 13 residues. The CDR3 region has the DNA TGTGCCAGTAGTATAGGCAGGACCCCTGAAGCTTTCTTT. Its protein is CASSIGRTPEAFF.

The genes are TRBV19 and TRBJ1-5; D gene unclear. Trimming took 5 bases from V and 0 from J, leaving 20 bases between them. There are 18 residues in the CDR3. Germline values: CDR1 LNHDA, CDR2 SQIVND (reference sequence). The CDR3 DNA reads TGTGCCAGTAGTCCACCCCCCGCAGTCGATTATAGCAATCAGCCCCAGCATTTT. It codes for CASSPPPAVDYSNQPQHF.

The rearrangement links TRBV9 to TRBJ1-1, with a tentative D call TRBD1 (6 bases). The CDR3 has 19 residues. Germline V gives CDR1 SGDLS, CDR2 YYNGEE. Between the trimmed V and J ends, which lost 1 base and 1 base, there was a span of 23 bases. The CDR3 sequence: CASSVTRGACTGPNTEAFF. For the CDR3, the DNA is TGTGCCAGCAGCGTAACAAGGGGGGCTTGTACCGGCCCGAACACTGAAGCTTTCTTT.

This clone was counted a few times. This chain joins TRBV7-3 and TRBJ1-5, with D maybe TRBD1 (5 bases). Germline V gene data show CDR1 as SGHTA and CDR2 as FQGTGA. The length of the CDR3 is 14 residues. V lost 1 base and J 7 bases, leaving 11 bases between the germline ends. CDR3 loop: CASSLIQGRQPQHF. The CDR3 DNA is TGTGCCAGCAGCTTAATTCAGGGCAGGCAGCCCCAGCATTTT.

The chain carries TRBV5-4 and TRBJ2-2; perhaps TRBD1 as D (7 bases). V was pared by 10 bases and J by 4 bases, with 17 bases between. The CDR3 extends over 14 amino acids. The germline CDR1 and CDR2 sequences are SGHNT and YYREEE (reference sequence). The CDR3 sequence is CADGGAGGTGELFF. The DNA of the CDR3 is TGTGCCGACGGAGGGGCAGGGGGCACCGGGGAGCTGTTTTTT.

The chain combines TRBV25-1 with TRBJ1-3, with 9 positions matching TRBD1. V was clipped by 8 bases and J by 4 bases; unmatched bases: 3. Germline V CDR1 and CDR2: MGHDK, SYGVNS. The length of the CDR3 is 13 residues. The CDR3 DNA is TGTGCCAGCGGGACAGGGATGGGAAACACCATATATTTT. Its protein is CASGTGMGNTIYF.

The CDR3 loop reads CASSGWTSNTEAFF. In DNA, the CDR3 is TGCGCCAGCAGCGGGTGGACTTCGAACACTGAAGCTTTCTTT. The rearrangement joins TRBV5-1 to TRBJ1-1; the D is unclear. CDR3 length: 14 amino acids. The germline CDR1 and CDR2 sequences are SGHRS and YFSETQ. V gave up 4 bases and J gave up 1 base, with 11 bases separating them.

This clone was counted a few times. J is TRBJ1-2 and V is TRBV18; D ambiguous. The CDR3 loop spans 15 amino acids. V dropped 0 bases and J dropped 7 bases, with 15 bases sitting between them. Germline CDR1 and CDR2: KGHSH and LQKENI. DNA for the CDR3: TGTGCCAGCTCACCACCCGGTCAGATTGAGGTTGGCTACACCTTC. Its protein is CASSPPGQIEVGYTF.

The V call is TRBV27, the J call TRBJ2-5; 9 bases are shared with TRBD1. The end of the DNA fits TRBJ2-7 better, so the J call may be wrong. The V gene's germline CDR1 is MNHEY and CDR2 SMNVEV (reference sequence). The CDR3 covers 15 residues. This CDR3 reads CASSQGQGKPYEQYF. CDR3 DNA sequence: TGTGCCAGCAGCCAGGGACAGGGCAAGCCCTACGAGCAGTACTTC.

CDR3 sequence (DNA): TGTGCCAGCAGAGCGACGGGAGGGCGAAGCACCGGGGAGCTGTTTTTT. It specifies CASRATGGRSTGELFF. This chain links TRBV2 with TRBJ2-2, with 8 bases identical to TRBD2. CDR3 length: 16 residues. Germline CDR1 reads SNHLY; CDR2 reads FYNNEI. The V and J ends lost 6 bases and 4 bases, in that order; junction bases with no gene match: 10.

The chain has TRBV6-1 and TRBJ1-6; D is perhaps TRBD1 (6 bases). The CDR3 contains 14 residues. V was cut by 6 bases and J by 8 bases, with 14 bases left in between. Germline V gives CDR1 MNHNS, CDR2 SASEGT. CDR3 sequence reads: CASSAIHRDSPLHF. The CDR3 DNA reads TGTGCCAGCAGCGCAATTCACAGGGATTCACCCCTCCACTTT.

V is TRBV27 and J is TRBJ2-7; D is perhaps TRBD2 (7 bases). Between the trimmed V and J ends, which lost 2 bases and 7 bases, there was a span of 21 bases. Germline V gene data show CDR1 as MNHEY and CDR2 as SMNVEV (reference sequence). This CDR3 has 16 amino acids. DNA of the CDR3: TGTGCCAGCAGTTTAGGGCGACAGGCGCCAGCGGGGGAGCAGTACTTC. This translates into CASSLGRQAPAGEQYF.

This chain links TRBV27 with TRBJ2-7; 10 bases align to TRBD1. The germline gives CDR1 MNHEY, CDR2 SMNVEV (reference sequence). There are 13 residues in the CDR3. V lost 8 bases and J lost 2; bases outside the gene matches: 3. The CDR3 loop is CASPGTGAYEQYF. The CDR3 bases are TGTGCCAGCCCGGGGACAGGGGCCTACGAGCAGTACTTC.

The rearrangement uses TRBV27 and TRBJ1-2; 7 nucleotides line up with TRBD1. Per germline, CDR1 MNHEY and CDR2 SMNVEV (reference sequence). The CDR3 runs to 13 residues. V was pared by 4 bases and J by 8 bases, with 7 bases of the junction left unmatched. The CDR3 sequence is CASSSTGKVGYTF. The CDR3 region has the DNA TGTGCCAGCAGTTCGACAGGGAAGGTCGGCTACACCTTC.

CDR3 sequence reads: CASSAHRDDNEQFF. DNA of the CDR3: TGTGCCAGCAGCGCCCACAGGGATGACAATGAGCAGTTCTTC. The gene calls are TRBV9 and TRBJ2-1; possible D gene TRBD1, 6 bases. The V gene's germline CDR1 is SGDLS and CDR2 YYNGEE. The CDR3 spans 14 residues. V lost 3 bases to trimming and J lost 5 bases, with 12 bases between them.

This sequence joins TRBV19 and TRBJ2-2, with 11 bases identical to TRBD2. The CDR3 runs to 16 residues. Trimming cost V 6 bases and J 0 bases; bases outside gene matches: 3. CDR1 is LNHDA, CDR2 SQIVND, per germline (reference sequence). For the CDR3, the DNA is TGTGCCAGTAGGCTAGCGGGGGGTTCGAACACCGGGGAGCTGTTTTTT. This sequence encodes CASRLAGGSNTGELFF.

The chain is built from TRBV4-2 and TRBJ2-5; 9 bases line up with TRBD2. The germline V gene has CDR1 LGHNA and CDR2 YNFKEQ. With V trimmed by 0 bases and J by 5 bases, 7 bases remained unmatched. The CDR3 is 16 residues long. The chain's CDR3 is CASSQDYAGGVETQYF. The DNA for the CDR3 is TGTGCCAGCAGCCAAGATTACGCGGGGGGGGTGGAGACCCAGTACTTC.

The J gene is TRBJ2-7, the V gene TRBV5-1, with D maybe TRBD2 (6 bases). This CDR3 region has 14 residues. V gave up 1 base and J gave up 5 bases, with 13 bases separating them. The germline V gene encodes CDR1 SGHRS and CDR2 YFSETQ. For the CDR3, the DNA is TGCGCCAGCAGCTTGACTGGGACTGCCCACGAGCAGTACTTC. It is translated as CASSLTGTAHEQYF.

This chain connects TRBV29-1 to TRBJ1-6; 7 bases map to TRBD1. The V gene end was trimmed by 4 bases and the J gene end by 10 bases; junction bases not matched to a gene: 10. Per germline, CDR1 SQVTM and CDR2 ANQGSEA. This CDR3 contains 14 residues. The CDR3 DNA is TGCAGCGTTGGGTTCGGGACAGAGGGATCACCCCTCCACTTT. Translated: CSVGFGTEGSPLHF.

The J gene is TRBJ1-2, the V gene TRBV18; 10 bases match TRBD1. J was trimmed by 7 bases and V by 0 bases; bases with no gene match: 2. The CDR3 covers 14 residues. The germline V gene has CDR1 KGHSH and CDR2 LQKENI. The CDR3 sequence is CASSPPGQGSGYTF. The CDR3 DNA is TGTGCCAGCTCACCACCGGGACAGGGGAGTGGCTACACCTTC. Supplemented by reference TRBV18 and TRBJ1-2, the full variable domain reads NAGVMQNPRHLVRRRGQEARLRCSPMKGHSHVYWYRQLPEEGLKFMVYLQKENIIDESGMPKERFSAEFPKEGPSILRIQQVVRGDSAAYFCASSPPGQGSGYTFGSGTRLTVV.

The gene calls are TRBV5-1 and TRBJ2-7; the match to TRBD2 covers 8 bases. The CDR3 spans 15 residues. Germline lookup yields CDR1 SGHRS and CDR2 YFSETQ. V was pared by 0 bases and J by 5 bases, with 7 bases of the junction left unmatched. The CDR3 here is CASSLGGSGVNEQYF. In nucleotides, the CDR3 is TGCGCCAGCAGCTTGGGGGGTAGCGGGGTTAACGAGCAGTACTTC.